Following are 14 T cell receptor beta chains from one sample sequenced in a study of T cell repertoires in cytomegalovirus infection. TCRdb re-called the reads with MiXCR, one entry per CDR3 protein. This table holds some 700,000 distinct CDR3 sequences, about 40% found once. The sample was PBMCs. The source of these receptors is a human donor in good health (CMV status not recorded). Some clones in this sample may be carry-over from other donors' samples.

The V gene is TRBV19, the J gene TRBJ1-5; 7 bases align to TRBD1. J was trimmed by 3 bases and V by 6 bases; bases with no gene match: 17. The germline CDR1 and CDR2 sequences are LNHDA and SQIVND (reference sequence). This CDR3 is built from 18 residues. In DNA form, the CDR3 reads TGTGCCAGTAGCAGTATCTTGACAGGGTGCCTTATCAATCAGCCCCAGCATTTT. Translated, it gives CASSSILTGCLINQPQHF.

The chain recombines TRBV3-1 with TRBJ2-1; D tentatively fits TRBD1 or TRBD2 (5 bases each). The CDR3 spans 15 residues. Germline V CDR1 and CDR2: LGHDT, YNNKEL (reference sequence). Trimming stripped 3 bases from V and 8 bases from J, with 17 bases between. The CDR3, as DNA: TGTGCCAGCAGCCAGGCCCAGGGAGACGGCGATGAGCAGTTCTTC. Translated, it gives CASSQAQGDGDEQFF.

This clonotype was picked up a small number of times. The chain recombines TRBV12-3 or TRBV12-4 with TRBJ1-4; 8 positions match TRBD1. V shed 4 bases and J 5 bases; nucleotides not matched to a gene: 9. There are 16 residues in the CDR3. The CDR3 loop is CASSSGVGQANEKLFF. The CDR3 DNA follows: TGTGCCAGCAGTTCTGGGGTGGGACAGGCGAATGAAAAACTGTTTTTT.

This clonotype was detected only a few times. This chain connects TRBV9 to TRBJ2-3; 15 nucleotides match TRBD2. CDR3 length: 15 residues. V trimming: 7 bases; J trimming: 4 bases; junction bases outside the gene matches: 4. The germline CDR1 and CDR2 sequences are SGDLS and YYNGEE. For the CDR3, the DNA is TGTGCCAGCGCACGGACTAGCGGGGGGGCAGATACGCAGTATTTT. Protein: CASARTSGGADTQYF.

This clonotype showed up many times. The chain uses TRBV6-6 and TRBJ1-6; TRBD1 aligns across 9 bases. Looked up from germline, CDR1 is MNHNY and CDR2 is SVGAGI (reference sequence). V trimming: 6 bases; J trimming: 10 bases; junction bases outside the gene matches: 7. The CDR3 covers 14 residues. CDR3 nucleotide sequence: TGTGCCAGCAGCCGGACAGGGGAAAGATCACCCCTCCACTTT. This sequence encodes CASSRTGERSPLHF.

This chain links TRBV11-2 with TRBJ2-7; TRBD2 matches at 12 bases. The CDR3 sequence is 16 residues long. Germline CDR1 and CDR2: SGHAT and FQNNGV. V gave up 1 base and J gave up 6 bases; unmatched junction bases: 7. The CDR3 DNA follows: TGTGCCAGCAGCTTAGTTCTGGCTAGCGGGGGGGGCGAGCAGTACTTC. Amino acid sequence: CASSLVLASGGGEQYF.

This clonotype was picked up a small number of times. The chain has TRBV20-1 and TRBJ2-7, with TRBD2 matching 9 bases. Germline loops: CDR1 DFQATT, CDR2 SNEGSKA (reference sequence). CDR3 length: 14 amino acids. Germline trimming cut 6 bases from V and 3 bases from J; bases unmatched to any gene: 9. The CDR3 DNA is TGCAGTGCCCCTCGATTAGCGGGAGACTACGAGCAGTACTTC. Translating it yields CSAPRLAGDYEQYF.

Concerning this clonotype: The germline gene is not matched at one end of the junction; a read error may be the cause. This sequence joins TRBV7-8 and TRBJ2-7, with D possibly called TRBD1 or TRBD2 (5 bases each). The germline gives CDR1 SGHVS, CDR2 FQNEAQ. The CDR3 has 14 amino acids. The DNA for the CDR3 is TGTACCAGCAGCTTAGTGGGGGATAAATACGAGCAGTACTTC. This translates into CTSSLVGDKYEQYF.

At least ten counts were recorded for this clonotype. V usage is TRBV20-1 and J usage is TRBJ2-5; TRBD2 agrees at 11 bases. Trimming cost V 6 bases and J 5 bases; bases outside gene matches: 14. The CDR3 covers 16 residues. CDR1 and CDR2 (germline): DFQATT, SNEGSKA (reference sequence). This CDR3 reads CSAPEAGTSGAETQYF. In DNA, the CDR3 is TGCAGTGCCCCAGAAGCCGGGACTAGCGGCGCCGAGACCCAGTACTTC.

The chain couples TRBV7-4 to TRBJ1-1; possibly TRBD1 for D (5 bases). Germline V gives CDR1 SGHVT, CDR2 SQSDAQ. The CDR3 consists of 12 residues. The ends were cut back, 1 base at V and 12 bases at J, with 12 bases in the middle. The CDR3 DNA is TGTGCCAGCAGCTTAGGTAACAGGTTAACTTTCTTT. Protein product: CASSLGNRLTFF.

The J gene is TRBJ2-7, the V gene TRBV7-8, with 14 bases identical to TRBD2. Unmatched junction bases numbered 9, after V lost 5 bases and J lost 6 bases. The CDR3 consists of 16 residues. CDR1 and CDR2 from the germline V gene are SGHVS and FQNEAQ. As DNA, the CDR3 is TGTGCCAGCAGCGCCCTGACTAGCGGGAGGGCTGGCGAGCAGTACTTC. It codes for CASSALTSGRAGEQYF.

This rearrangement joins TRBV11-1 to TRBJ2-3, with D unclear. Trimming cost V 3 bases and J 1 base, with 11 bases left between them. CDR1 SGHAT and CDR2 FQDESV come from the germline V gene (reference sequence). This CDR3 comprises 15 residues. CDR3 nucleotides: TGTGCCAGCAGCTTCCCAAAGGCCCGCACAGATACGCAGTATTTT. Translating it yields CASSFPKARTDTQYF. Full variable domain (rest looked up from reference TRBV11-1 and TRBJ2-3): EAEVAQSPRYKITEKSQAVAFWCDPISGHATLYWYRQILGQGPELLVQFQDESVVDDSQLPKDRFSAERLKGVDSTLKIQPAELGDSAMYLCASSFPKARTDTQYFGPGTRLTVL.

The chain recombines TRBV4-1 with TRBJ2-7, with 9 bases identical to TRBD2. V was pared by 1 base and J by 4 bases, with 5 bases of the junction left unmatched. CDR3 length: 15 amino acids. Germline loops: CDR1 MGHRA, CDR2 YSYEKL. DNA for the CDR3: TGCGCCAGCAGCCAAGCAGCGCGGGGGGGATACGAGCAGTACTTC. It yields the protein CASSQAARGGYEQYF.

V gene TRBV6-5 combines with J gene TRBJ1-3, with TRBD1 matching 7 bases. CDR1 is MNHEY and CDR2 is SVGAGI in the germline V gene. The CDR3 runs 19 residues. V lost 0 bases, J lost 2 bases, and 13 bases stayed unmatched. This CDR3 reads CASSYSPPSTGRPGNTIYF. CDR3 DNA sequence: TGTGCCAGCAGTTACTCTCCTCCCTCGACAGGGCGGCCTGGAAACACCATATATTTT.